These 18 T cell receptor beta chains were sequenced from one sample in a study of cytomegalovirus exposure and HLA in healthy donors. The PCR made use of 60 Vbeta and 13 Jbeta primers. Data came from immunoSEQ multiplex PCR; TCRdb stores just in-frame clones and leaves some out. The sample contains approximately 110,000 clones, approximately 80% of which appear only once. Sequences were obtained from PBMCs. The source of these receptors is a female donor in good health and CMV-seropositive.

This sequence joins TRBV5-1 and TRBJ1-2; TRBD1 aligns across 9 bases. There are 15 residues in the CDR3. V lost 4 bases and J lost 7; bases outside the gene matches: 11. Per germline, CDR1 SGHRS and CDR2 YFSETQ. As DNA, the CDR3 is TGCGCCAGCAGCGGGGGACAGGGACTAGTAGGTGGCTACACCTTC. Amino acid sequence: CASSGGQGLVGGYTF.

The chain is built from TRBV6-6 and TRBJ1-2; TRBD1 is a possible D gene (5 bases). V lost 7 bases to trimming and J lost 0 bases, with 18 bases between them. Germline loops: CDR1 MNHNY, CDR2 SVGAGI (reference sequence). CDR3 length: 16 amino acids. In nucleotides, the CDR3 is TGTGCCAGCACCTCTACGGCGGGGGGAACTAACTATGGCTACACCTTC. Amino acids: CASTSTAGGTNYGYTF.

The chain uses TRBV7-3 and TRBJ2-1, with 9 bases aligning to TRBD2. The CDR3 totals 16 residues. Germline V gives CDR1 SGHTA, CDR2 FQGTGA. Trimming at V came to 5 bases and at J to 2 bases, leaving 7 bases not matched to a gene. The CDR3 DNA sequence: TGTGCCAGCAGCGACGTAGCGGGGGTGGCCTACAATGAGCAGTTCTTC. It is translated as CASSDVAGVAYNEQFF.

The rearrangement uses TRBV6-5 and TRBJ1-1; 7 bases fit TRBD1. J was trimmed by 3 bases and V by 4 bases; bases with no gene match: 5. Germline-derived CDR1 and CDR2 are MNHEY and SVGAGI. This CDR3 region has 14 residues. The CDR3 loop is CASSSTGQYTEAFF. CDR3 DNA: TGTGCCAGCAGTTCCACGGGACAGTACACTGAAGCTTTCTTT.

This clone appeared once. The rearrangement joins TRBV5-5 to TRBJ2-7; 9 bases align to TRBD1. V shed 2 bases and J 0 bases; nucleotides not matched to a gene: 9. Germline values: CDR1 SGHKS, CDR2 YYEKEE (reference sequence). There are 17 residues in the CDR3. The CDR3 region is CASSFVGTGGYSYEQYF. In nucleotides, the CDR3 is TGTGCCAGCAGCTTTGTAGGAACAGGGGGCTACTCCTACGAGCAGTACTTC.

This CDR3 reads CASHRGGSERTEAFF. The CDR3 coding sequence is TGTGCCAGTCATAGGGGGGGCTCGGAGAGAACTGAAGCTTTCTTT. The chain joins TRBV4-2 to TRBJ1-1; TRBD1 is a possible D gene (6 bases). The germline V gene has CDR1 LGHNA and CDR2 YNFKEQ. This CDR3 comprises 15 residues. Trimming left V 9 bases short and J 5 bases short, with 22 bases between.

The V and J genes are TRBV5-6 and TRBJ1-2, with 7 bases lining up with TRBD1. CDR1 is SGHDT, CDR2 YYEEEE, per germline. The V segment lost 6 bases and the J segment 6 bases; nucleotides outside the gene matches: 14. The length of the CDR3 is 15 residues. CDR3 DNA: TGTGCCAGCACCTATGACAGGGTCAGGACTAATGGCTACACCTTC. It codes for CASTYDRVRTNGYTF.

The CDR3 nucleotides read TGTGCCAGCTCACCGGGATGGACAGGTGTGGGTAATGAGCAGTTCTTC. Amino acid sequence: CASSPGWTGVGNEQFF. The gene calls are TRBV18 and TRBJ2-1; 7 bases line up with TRBD1. There are 16 residues in the CDR3. The germline V gene encodes CDR1 KGHSH and CDR2 LQKENI. V gave up 3 bases and J gave up 7 bases; unmatched junction bases: 12.

This clone was recorded once. This rearrangement joins TRBV5-6 to TRBJ2-4; perhaps TRBD2 as D (6 bases). This CDR3 comprises 18 residues. Germline CDR1 reads SGHDT; CDR2 reads YYEEEE. V gave up 7 bases and J gave up 10 bases, with 33 bases separating them. The CDR3 coding sequence is TGTGCCAGCGCCACTGCCTCAGGAGGGGCCCAGCGCCGAGGGATTCAGTACTTC. This translates into CASATASGGAQRRGIQYF.

Of note for this clone: Other DNA sequences in this sample translate to the same CDR3. The chain combines TRBV29-1 with TRBJ1-2; TRBD1 is a possible D gene (5 bases). Germline V gene sequence: CDR1 SQVTM, CDR2 ANQGSEA. The V end lost 3 bases, the J end lost 4 bases, and 6 bases lay between the germline ends. This CDR3 has 11 amino acids. CDR3 loop: CSVDRGYGYTF. CDR3 bases: TGCAGCGTTGATAGGGGCTATGGCTACACCTTC.

The chain recombines TRBV27 with TRBJ1-2, with 9 nucleotides matching TRBD1. The CDR3 loop spans 14 amino acids. Per germline, CDR1 MNHEY and CDR2 SMNVEV (reference sequence). Trimming at V came to 3 bases and at J to 8 bases, leaving 7 bases not matched to a gene. The CDR3 DNA follows: TGTGCCAGCAGTTTCCTGGGACAGGGCGGGGGCTACACCTTC. Amino acid sequence: CASSFLGQGGGYTF.

V is TRBV4-1 and J is TRBJ1-2; TRBD1 is a possible D gene (5 bases). Germline CDR1 and CDR2: MGHRA and YSYEKL. The V end lost 0 bases, the J end lost 6 bases, and 14 bases lay between the germline ends. CDR3 size: 15 residues. Here the CDR3 reads CASSQDWGRTNGYTF. The CDR3 coding sequence is TGCGCCAGCAGCCAAGATTGGGGCAGGACAAATGGCTACACCTTC.

The chain carries TRBV28 and TRBJ1-5, with a possible D match to TRBD1 (5 bases). V shed 3 bases and J shed 1 base, with 19 bases lying between them. Germline loops: CDR1 MDHEN, CDR2 SYDVKM. This CDR3 is built from 18 residues. CDR3 in amino acids: CASSFSPVGGLSNQPQHF. Written as DNA, the CDR3 is TGTGCCAGCAGTTTTAGTCCGGTCGGGGGATTGAGCAATCAGCCCCAGCATTTT.

The genes are TRBV27 and TRBJ2-2; D call uncertain. Germline assignment: CDR1 MNHEY and CDR2 SMNVEV (reference sequence). The CDR3 runs to 18 residues. Trimming pared 0 bases from V and 0 bases from J, leaving 14 bases between. CDR3 DNA: TGTGCCAGCAGTTTATCGCCAGCGATACCTTCGAACACCGGGGAGCTGTTTTTT. Its protein is CASSLSPAIPSNTGELFF.

This clone occurred a few times. The chain employs TRBV11-3 and TRBJ2-1, with 7 bases that match TRBD1. The CDR3 consists of 16 residues. J gave up 5 bases and V 5 bases, and 12 bases lay outside the gene matches. Germline-derived CDR1 and CDR2 are SGHNT and YENEEA. CDR3 DNA: TGTGCCAGCAGCGCCCGAGGGGCAGGGGGACACAATGAGCAGTTCTTC. It yields the protein CASSARGAGGHNEQFF.

The genes are TRBV6-5 and TRBJ2-2; 8 positions agree with TRBD2. Trimming took 8 bases from V and 4 from J; bases not matched to a gene: 9. CDR3 length equals 15 residues. Germline CDR1 is MNHEY and CDR2 is SVGAGI. CDR3 amino acids: CASGRTGGGTGELFF. Here the CDR3 DNA reads TGTGCCAGCGGTAGGACGGGAGGGGGCACCGGGGAGCTGTTTTTT.

The V call is TRBV5-1, the J call TRBJ2-2, with a tentative D call TRBD2 (5 bases). The V gene's germline CDR1 is SGHRS and CDR2 YFSETQ. The CDR3 runs 14 residues. V lost 4 bases to trimming and J lost 6 bases, with 13 bases between them. CDR3 sequence reads: CASSLPGIAGELFF. CDR3 nucleotide sequence: TGCGCCAGCAGCCTTCCCGGGATCGCCGGGGAGCTGTTTTTT.

The chain joins TRBV18 to TRBJ2-7, with TRBD1 matching over 7 bases. V trimming: 2 bases; J trimming: 5 bases; junction bases outside the gene matches: 6. The V gene's germline CDR1 is KGHSH and CDR2 LQKENI. This CDR3 has 14 residues. The CDR3 nucleotides are TGTGCCAGCTCACCAGGGACAGAGGCCAACGAGCAGTACTTC. Translated, it gives CASSPGTEANEQYF.